The sequence of this T cell receptor (beta chain) was determined in a study of shared clonotypes between healthy human individuals. Study-wide results and caveats: Sample collection involved blood only; tissue repertoires are likely different.

Sequenced by immunoSEQ multiplex PCR; TCRdb stores in-frame clones only, minus some. The table has about 490,000 clones, approximately 80% seen once. Germline CDR1 reads MNHEY; CDR2 reads SMNVEV (reference sequence). The CDR3 loop spans 16 amino acids. Trimming left V 5 bases short and J 0 bases short, with 16 bases between. Note on this clone: Antigen: not known.

Specimen: PBMCs. The rearrangement uses TRBV27 and TRBJ1-2; D is perhaps TRBD1 (6 bases). The origin of this receptor is a woman between 35 and 50 years old in good health. Some clones in this sample may be carry-over from other donors' samples. CDR3 in DNA: TGTGCCAGCAGTCCTACAGGGAACCTTCCTAACTATGGCTACACCTTC. Translating gives CASSPTGNLPNYGYTF.